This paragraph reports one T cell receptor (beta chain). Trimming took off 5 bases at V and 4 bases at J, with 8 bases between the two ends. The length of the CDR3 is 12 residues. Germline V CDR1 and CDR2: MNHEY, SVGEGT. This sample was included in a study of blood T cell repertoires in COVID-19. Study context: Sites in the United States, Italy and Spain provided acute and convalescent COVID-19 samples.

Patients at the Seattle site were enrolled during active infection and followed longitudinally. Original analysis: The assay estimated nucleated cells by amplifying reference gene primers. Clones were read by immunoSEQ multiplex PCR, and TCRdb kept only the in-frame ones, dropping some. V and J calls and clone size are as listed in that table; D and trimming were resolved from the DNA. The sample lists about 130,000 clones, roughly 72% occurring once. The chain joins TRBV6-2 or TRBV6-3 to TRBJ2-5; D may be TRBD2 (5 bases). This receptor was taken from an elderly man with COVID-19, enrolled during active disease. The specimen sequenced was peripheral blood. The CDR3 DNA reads TGTGCCAGCAGTGCAGGAGGAGAGACCCAGTACTTC. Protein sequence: CASSAGGETQYF.